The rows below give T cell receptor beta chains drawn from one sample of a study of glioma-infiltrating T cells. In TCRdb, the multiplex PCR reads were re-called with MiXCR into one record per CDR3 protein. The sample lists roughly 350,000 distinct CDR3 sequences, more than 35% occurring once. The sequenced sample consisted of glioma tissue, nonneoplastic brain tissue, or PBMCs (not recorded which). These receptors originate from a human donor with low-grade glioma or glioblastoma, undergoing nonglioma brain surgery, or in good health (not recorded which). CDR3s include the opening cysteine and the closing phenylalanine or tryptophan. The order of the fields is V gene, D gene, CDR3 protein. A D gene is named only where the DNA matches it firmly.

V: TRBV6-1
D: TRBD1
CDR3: CAAQGAVNTEAFF

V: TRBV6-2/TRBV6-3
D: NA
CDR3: CASSSLTPWAKNIQYF

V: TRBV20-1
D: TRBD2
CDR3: CSAFPIAGGQREQYF

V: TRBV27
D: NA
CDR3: CASSAWTVNTEAFF

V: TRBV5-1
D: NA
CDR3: CASSLAGGANEQFF

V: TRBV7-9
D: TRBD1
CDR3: CASSFPTGTDEQFF

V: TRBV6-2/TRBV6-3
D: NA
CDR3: CASSYGGRSLTYEQYF

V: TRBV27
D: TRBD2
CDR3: CASSSETSGRANEQFF

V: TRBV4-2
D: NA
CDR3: CASSRRDPKNIQYF

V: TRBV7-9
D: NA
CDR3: CASSGGGSETQYF

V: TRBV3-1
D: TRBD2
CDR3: CASSQVRRGRHTDTQYF

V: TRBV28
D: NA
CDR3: CASSPQGLSDTQYF

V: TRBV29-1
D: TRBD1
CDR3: CSVEDWLVVHRDRNQPQHF

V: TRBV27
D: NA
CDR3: CASSLGGIAKNIQYF

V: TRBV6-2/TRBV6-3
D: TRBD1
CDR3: CAISEQGTDLEQYF

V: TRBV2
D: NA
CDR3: CASSNRDVKALF

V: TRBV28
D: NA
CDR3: CASSLFGRGYEQYF

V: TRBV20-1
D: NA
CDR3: CSARDLFRSYEQYF

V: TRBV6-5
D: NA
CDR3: CASSYPNPTPYF

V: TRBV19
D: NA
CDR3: CASNDRETGELFF

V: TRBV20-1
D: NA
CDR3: CSARAGGQLYNQPQHF

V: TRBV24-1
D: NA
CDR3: CATSAARGGAAEAFF

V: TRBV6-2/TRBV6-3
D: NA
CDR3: CASSYVVGTGELFF

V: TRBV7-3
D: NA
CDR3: CASSLGWQDSSYNEQFF

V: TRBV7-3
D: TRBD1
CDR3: CASSSGQGLEQYF

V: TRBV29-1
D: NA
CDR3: CSVVGRGEAFF

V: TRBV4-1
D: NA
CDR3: CASSRGTHEAFF

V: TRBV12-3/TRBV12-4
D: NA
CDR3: CASNRDLYNEQFF

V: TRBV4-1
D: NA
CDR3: CASSEEVPSFDGEAFF

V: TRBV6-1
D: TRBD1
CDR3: CASSETTGFGNQPQHF

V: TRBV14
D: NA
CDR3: CASSQDMAYGYTF

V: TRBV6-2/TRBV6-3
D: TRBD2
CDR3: CASTLGTSDTGELFF

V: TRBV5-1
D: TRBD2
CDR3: CASSLEGSGSHSYEQYF

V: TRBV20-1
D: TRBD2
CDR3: CSARDGGGSYNEQFF

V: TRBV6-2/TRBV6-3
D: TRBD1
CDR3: CASSYARTGATNQPQHF

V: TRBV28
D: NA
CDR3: CASSINRAGTQYF

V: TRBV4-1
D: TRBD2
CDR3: CASSQETSGTYEQYF

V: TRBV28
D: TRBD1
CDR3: CASSSPGTAYYEQYF